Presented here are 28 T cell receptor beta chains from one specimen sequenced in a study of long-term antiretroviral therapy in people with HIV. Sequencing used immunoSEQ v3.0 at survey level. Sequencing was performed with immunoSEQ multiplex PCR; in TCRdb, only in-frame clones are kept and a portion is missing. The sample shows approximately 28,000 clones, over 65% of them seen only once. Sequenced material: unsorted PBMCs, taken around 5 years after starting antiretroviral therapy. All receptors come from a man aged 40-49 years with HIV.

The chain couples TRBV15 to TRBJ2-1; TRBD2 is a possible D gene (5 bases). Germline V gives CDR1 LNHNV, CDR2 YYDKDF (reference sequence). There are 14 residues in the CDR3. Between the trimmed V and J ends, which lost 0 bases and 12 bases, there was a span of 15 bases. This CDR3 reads CATSRDSASRGQFF. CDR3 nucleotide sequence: TGTGCCACCAGCAGAGATTCGGCCTCACGGGGGCAGTTCTTC.

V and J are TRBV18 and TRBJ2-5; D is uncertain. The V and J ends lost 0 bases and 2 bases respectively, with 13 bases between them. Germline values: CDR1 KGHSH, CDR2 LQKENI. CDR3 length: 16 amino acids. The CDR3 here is CASSPPGRKDQETQYF. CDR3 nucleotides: TGTGCCAGCTCACCACCGGGCCGTAAGGATCAAGAGACCCAGTACTTC. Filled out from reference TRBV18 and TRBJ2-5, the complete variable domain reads NAGVMQNPRHLVRRRGQEARLRCSPMKGHSHVYWYRQLPEEGLKFMVYLQKENIIDESGMPKERFSAEFPKEGPSILRIQQVVRGDSAAYFCASSPPGRKDQETQYFGPGTRLLVL.

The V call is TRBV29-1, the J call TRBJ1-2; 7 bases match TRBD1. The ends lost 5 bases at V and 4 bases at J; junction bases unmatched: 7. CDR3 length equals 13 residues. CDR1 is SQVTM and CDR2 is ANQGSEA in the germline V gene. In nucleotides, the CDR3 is TGCAGCGTTCTCCGGGACAGACCCTATGGCTACACCTTC. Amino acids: CSVLRDRPYGYTF.

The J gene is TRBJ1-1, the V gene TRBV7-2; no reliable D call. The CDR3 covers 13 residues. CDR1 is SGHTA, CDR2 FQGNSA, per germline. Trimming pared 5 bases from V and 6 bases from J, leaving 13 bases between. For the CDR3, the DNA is TGTGCCAGCAGCCCCGGTCTGGGCGCTGAAGCTTTCTTT. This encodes CASSPGLGAEAFF.

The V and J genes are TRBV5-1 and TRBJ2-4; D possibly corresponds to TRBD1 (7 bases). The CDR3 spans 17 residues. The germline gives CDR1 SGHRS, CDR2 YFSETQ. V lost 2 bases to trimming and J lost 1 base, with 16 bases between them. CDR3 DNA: TGCGCCAGCAGCTTAGACAGGGAGGTCGTTGCCAAAAACATTCAGTACTTC. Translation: CASSLDREVVAKNIQYF.

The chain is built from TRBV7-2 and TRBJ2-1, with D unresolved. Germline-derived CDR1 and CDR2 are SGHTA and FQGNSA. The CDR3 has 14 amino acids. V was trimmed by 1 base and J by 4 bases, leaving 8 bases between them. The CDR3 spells CASSLVYGYNEQFF. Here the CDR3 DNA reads TGTGCCAGCAGCTTAGTATACGGTTACAATGAGCAGTTCTTC.

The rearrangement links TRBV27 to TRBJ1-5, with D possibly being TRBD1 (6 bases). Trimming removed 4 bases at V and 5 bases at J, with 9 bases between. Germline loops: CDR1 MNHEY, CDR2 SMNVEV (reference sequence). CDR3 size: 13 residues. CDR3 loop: CASSSTGYQPQHF. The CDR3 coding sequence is TGTGCCAGCAGTTCGACAGGCTATCAGCCCCAGCATTTT.

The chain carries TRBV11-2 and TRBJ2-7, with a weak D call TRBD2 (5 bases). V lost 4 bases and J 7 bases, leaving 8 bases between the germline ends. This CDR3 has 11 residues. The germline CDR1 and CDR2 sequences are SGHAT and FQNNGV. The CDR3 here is CASSWRSEQYF. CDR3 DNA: TGTGCCAGCAGCTGGAGGTCGGAGCAGTACTTC.

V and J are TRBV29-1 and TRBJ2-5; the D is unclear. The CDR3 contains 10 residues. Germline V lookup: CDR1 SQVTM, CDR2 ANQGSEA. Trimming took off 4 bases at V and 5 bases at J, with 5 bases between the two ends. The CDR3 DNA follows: TGCAGCGTTGTTGAGGAGACCCAGTACTTC. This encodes CSVVEETQYF.

The CDR3 spells CASTQQEGTGELFF. DNA for the CDR3: TGTGCCAGTACCCAACAAGAAGGCACCGGGGAGCTGTTTTTT. The rearrangement uses TRBV19 and TRBJ2-2; D is ambiguous. The ends were cut back, 7 bases at V and 4 bases at J, with 13 bases in the middle. Germline V lookup: CDR1 LNHDA, CDR2 SQIVND (reference sequence). This CDR3 has 14 residues.

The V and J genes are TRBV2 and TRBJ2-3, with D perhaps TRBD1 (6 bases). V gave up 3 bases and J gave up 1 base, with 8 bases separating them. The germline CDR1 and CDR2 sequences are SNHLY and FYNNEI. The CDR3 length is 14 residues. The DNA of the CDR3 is TGTGCCAGCAGTGACAGGGGAGGCACAGATACGCAGTATTTT. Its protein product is CASSDRGGTDTQYF.

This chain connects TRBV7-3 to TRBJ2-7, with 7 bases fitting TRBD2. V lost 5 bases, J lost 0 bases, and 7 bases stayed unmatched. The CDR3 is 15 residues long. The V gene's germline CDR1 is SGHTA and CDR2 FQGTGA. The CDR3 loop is CASSLLGGSSYEQYF. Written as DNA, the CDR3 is TGTGCCAGCAGCCTGCTCGGCGGGAGCTCCTACGAGCAGTACTTC.

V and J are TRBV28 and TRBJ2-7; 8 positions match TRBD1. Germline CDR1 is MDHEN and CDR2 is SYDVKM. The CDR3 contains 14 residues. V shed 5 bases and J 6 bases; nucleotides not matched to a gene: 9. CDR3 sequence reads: CASSRNRGSSEQYF. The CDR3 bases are TGTGCCAGCAGTCGCAACAGGGGGTCAAGCGAGCAGTACTTC. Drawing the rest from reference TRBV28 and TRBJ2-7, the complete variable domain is DVKVTQSSRYLVKRTGEKVFLECVQDMDHENMFWYRQDPGLGLRLIYFSYDVKMKEKGDIPEGYSVSREKKERFSLILESASTNQTSMYLCASSRNRGSSEQYFGPGTRLTVT.

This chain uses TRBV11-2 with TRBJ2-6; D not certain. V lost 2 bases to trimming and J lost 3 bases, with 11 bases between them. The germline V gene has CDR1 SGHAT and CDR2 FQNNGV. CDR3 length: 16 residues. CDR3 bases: TGTGCCAGCAGCTTATATTCAGGCGTTGGGGCCAACGTCCTGACTTTC. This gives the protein CASSLYSGVGANVLTF.

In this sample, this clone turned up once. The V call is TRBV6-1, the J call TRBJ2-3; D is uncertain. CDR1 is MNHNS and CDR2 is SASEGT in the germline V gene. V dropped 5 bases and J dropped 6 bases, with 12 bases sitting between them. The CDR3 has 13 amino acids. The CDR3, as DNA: TGTGCCAGCAGTTCGCTTGGGCGGGATACGCAGTATTTT. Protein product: CASSSLGRDTQYF.

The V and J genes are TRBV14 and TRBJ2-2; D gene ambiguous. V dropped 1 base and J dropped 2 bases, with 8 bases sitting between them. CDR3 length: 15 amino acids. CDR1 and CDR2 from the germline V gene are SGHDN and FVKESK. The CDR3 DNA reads TGTGCCAGCAGCCAAGGACTGGCAAACACCGGGGAGCTGTTTTTT. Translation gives CASSQGLANTGELFF. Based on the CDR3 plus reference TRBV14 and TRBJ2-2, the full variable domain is EAGVTQFPSHSVIEKGQTVTLRCDPISGHDNLYWYRRVMGKEIKFLLHFVKESKQDESGMPNNRFLAERTGGTYSTLKVQPAELEDSGVYFCASSQGLANTGELFFGEGSRLTVL.

The DNA for the CDR3 is TGTGCCAGCAGTGTTTCAGCGGCTTATGGCTACACCTTC. This codes for CASSVSAAYGYTF. The chain recombines TRBV6-1 with TRBJ1-2; no reliable D call. With 4 bases removed from V and 5 bases from J, the gap between germline ends came to 11 bases. The CDR3 sequence is 13 residues long. Germline CDR1 reads MNHNS; CDR2 reads SASEGT.

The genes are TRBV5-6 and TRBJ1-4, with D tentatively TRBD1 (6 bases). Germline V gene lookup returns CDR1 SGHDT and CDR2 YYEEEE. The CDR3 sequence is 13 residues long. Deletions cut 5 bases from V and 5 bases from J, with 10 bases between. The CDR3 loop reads CASSEGGNEKLFF. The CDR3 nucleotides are TGTGCCAGCAGTGAGGGGGGCAATGAAAAACTGTTTTTT.

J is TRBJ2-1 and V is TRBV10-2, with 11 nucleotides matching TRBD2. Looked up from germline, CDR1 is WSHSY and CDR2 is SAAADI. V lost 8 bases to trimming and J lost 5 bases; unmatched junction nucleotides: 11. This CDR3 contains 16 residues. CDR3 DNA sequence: TGCGCCAGCTCAGAATTAGCGGGAGGGCCCAACAATGAGCAGTTCTTC. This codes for CASSELAGGPNNEQFF.

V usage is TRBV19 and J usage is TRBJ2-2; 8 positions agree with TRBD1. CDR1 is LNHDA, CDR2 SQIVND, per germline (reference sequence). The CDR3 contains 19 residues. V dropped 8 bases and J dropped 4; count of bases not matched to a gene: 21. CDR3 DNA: TGTGCCAGTGGCACCGGACAGGGTGGGGTGGGTCTCCCCACCGGGGAGCTGTTTTTT. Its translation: CASGTGQGGVGLPTGELFF.

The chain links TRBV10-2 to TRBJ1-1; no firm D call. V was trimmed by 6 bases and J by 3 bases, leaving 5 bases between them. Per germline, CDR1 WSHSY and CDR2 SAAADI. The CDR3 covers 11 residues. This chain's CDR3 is CASRRDTEAFF. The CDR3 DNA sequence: TGCGCCAGCAGACGGGACACTGAAGCTTTCTTT.

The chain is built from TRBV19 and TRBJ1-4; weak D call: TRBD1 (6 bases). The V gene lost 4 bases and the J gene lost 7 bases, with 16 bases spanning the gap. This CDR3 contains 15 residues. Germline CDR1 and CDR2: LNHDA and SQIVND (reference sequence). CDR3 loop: CASSKQGNVGEKLFF. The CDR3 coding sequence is TGTGCCAGTAGTAAACAGGGTAACGTTGGTGAAAAACTGTTTTTT. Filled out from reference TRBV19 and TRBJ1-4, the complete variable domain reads DGGITQSPKYLFRKEGQNVTLSCEQNLNHDAMYWYRQDPGQGLRLIYYSQIVNDFQKGDIAEGYSVSREKKESFPLTVTSAQKNPTAFYLCASSKQGNVGEKLFFGSGTQLSVL.

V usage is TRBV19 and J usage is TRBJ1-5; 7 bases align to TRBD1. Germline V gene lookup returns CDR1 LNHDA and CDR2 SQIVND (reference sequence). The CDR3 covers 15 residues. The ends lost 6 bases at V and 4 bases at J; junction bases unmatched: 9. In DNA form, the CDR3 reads TGTGCCAGTAGGGGGACAGAGTATAATAATCAGCCCCAGCATTTT. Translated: CASRGTEYNNQPQHF.

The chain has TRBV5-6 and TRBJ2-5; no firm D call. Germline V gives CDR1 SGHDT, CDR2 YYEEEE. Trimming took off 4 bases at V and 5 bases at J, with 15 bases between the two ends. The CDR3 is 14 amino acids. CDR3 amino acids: CASSPTMGEETQYF. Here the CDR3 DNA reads TGTGCCAGCAGCCCCACTATGGGTGAGGAGACCCAGTACTTC.

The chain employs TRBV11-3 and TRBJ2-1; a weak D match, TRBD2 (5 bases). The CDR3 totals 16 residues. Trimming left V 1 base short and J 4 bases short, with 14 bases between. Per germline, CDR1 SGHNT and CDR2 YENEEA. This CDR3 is CASSLGVAGPYNEQFF. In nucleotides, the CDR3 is TGTGCCAGCAGCTTAGGGGTGGCGGGCCCATACAATGAGCAGTTCTTC.

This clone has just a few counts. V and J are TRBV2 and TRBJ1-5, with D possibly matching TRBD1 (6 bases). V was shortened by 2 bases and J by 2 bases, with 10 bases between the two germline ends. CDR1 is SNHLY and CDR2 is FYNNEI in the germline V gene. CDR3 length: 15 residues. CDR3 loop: CASSEPGVGNQPQHF. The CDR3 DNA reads TGTGCCAGCAGTGAACCAGGGGTGGGCAATCAGCCCCAGCATTTT.

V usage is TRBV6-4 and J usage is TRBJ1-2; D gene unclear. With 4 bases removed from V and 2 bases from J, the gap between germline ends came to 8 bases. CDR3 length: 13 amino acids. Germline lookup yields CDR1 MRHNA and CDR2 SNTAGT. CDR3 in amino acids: CASSGSGNYGYTF. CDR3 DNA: TGTGCCAGCAGTGGTTCTGGGAACTATGGCTACACCTTC.

The CDR3 reads CASSYTAGGTYEQYF. The CDR3 DNA is TGTGCCAGCAGCTACACCGCGGGAGGAACCTACGAGCAGTACTTC. The V gene is TRBV6-1, the J gene TRBJ2-7; TRBD2 matches at 8 bases. This CDR3 is built from 15 residues. V lost 6 bases to trimming and J lost 2 bases; unmatched junction nucleotides: 9. CDR1 is MNHNS and CDR2 is SASEGT in the germline V gene.